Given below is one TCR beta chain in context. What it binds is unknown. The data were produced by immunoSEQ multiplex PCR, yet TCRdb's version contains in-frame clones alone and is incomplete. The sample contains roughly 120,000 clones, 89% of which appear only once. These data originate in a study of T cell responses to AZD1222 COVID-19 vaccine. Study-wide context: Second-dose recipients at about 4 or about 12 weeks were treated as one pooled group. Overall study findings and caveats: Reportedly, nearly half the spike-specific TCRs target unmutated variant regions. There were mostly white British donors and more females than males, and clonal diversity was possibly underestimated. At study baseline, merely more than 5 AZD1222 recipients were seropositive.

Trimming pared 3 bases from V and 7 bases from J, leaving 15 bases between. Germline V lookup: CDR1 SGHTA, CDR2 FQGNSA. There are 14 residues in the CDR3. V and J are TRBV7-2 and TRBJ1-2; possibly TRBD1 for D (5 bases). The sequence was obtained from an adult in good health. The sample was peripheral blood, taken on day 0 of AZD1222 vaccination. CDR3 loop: CASSLRDPSVGYTF. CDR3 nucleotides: TGTGCCAGCAGCTTGCGGGACCCCAGTGTTGGCTACACCTTC.